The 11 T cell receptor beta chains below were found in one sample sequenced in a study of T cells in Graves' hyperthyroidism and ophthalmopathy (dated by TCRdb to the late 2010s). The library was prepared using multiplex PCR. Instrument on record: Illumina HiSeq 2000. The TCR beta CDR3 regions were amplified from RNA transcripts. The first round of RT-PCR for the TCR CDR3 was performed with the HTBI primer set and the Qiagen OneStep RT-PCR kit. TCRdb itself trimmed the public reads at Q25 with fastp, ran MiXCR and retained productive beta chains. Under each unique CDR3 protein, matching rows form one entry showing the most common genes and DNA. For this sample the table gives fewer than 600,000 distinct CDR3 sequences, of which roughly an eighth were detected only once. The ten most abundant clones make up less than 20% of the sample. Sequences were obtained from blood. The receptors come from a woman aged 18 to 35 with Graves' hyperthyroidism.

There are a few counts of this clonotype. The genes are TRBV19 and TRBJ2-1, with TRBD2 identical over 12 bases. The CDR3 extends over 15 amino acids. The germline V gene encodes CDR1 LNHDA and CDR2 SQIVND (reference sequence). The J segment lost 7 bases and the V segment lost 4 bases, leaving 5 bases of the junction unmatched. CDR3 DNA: TGTGCCAGTAGTAGACTAGCGGGGGTAATTAATGAGCAGTTCTTC. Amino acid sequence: CASSRLAGVINEQFF.

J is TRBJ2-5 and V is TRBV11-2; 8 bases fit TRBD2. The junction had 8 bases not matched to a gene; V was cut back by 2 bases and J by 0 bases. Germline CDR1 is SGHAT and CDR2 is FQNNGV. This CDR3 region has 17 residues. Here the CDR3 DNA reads TGTGCCAGCAGCTTATTCCGGGGGGGCCTGTACCAAGAGACCCAGTACTTC. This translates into CASSLFRGGLYQETQYF. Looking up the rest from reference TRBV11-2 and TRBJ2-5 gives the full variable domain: EAGVAQSPRYKIIEKRQSVAFWCNPISGHATLYWYQQILGQGPKLLIQFQNNGVVDDSQLPKDRFSAERLKGVDSTLKIQPAKLEDSAVYLCASSLFRGGLYQETQYFGPGTRLLVL.

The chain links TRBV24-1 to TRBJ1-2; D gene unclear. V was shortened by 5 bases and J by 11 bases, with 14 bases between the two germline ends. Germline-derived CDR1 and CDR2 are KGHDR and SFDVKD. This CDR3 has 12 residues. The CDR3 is CATSVSSSGYTF. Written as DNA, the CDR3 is TGTGCCACCAGTGTCAGCTCTTCGGGGTACACCTTC.

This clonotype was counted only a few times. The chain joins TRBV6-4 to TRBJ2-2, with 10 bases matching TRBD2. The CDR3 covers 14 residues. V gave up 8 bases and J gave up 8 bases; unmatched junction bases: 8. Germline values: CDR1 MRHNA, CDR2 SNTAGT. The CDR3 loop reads CASRLAGERGELFF. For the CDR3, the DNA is TGTGCCAGCCGCCTAGCGGGAGAAAGGGGGGAGCTGTTTTTT.

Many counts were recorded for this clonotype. The CDR3 DNA reads TGTGCCAGCAGTGGACAGGGTTGGGGCACTGAAGCTTTCTTT. It specifies CASSGQGWGTEAFF. The chain joins TRBV2 to TRBJ1-1; 7 nucleotides match TRBD1. CDR1 is SNHLY and CDR2 is FYNNEI in the germline V gene. The CDR3 contains 14 residues. The ends lost 4 bases at V and 4 bases at J; junction bases unmatched: 6.

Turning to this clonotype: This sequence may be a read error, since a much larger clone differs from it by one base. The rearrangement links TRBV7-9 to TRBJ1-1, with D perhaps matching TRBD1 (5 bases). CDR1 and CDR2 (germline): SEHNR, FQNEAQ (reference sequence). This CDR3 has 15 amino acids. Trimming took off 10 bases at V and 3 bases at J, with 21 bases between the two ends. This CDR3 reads CAIGRGVQEYTEAFF. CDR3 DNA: TGTGCCATCGGACGGGGGGTCCAGGAGTACACTGAAGCTTTCTTT.

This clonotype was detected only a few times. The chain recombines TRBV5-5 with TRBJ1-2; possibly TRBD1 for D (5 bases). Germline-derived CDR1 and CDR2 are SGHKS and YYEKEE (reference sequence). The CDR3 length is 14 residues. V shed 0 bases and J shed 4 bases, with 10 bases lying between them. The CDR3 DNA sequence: TGTGCCAGCAGCTTGGGGGACGTTGCCTATGGCTACACCTTC. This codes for CASSLGDVAYGYTF. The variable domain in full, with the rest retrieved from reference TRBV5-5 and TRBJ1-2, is DAGVTQSPTHLIKTRGQQVTLRCSPISGHKSVSWYQQVLGQGPQFIFQYYEKEERGRGNFPDRFSARQFPNYSSELNVNALLLGDSALYLCASSLGDVAYGYTFGSGTRLTVV.

DNA for the CDR3: TGTGCCACCAGCGAGAAGCTAGGCCCACAGCAGACCCAGTACTTC. This encodes CATSEKLGPQQTQYF. This chain uses TRBV15 with TRBJ2-5; D is unclear. V shed 5 bases and J shed 6 bases, with 19 bases lying between them. From germline, CDR1 is LNHNV and CDR2 YYDKDF (reference sequence). The CDR3 extends over 15 amino acids. Filled out from reference TRBV15 and TRBJ2-5, the complete variable domain reads DAMVIQNPRYQVTQFGKPVTLSCSQTLNHNVMYWYQQKSSQAPKLLFHYYDKDFNNEADTPDNFQSRRPNTSFCFLDIRSPGLGDTAMYLCATSEKLGPQQTQYFGPGTRLLVL.

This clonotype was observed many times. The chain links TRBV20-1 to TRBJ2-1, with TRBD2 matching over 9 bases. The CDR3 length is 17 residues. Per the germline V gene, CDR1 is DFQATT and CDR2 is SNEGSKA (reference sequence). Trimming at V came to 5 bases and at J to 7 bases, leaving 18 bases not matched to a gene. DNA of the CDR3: TGCAGTGCTCGCCCCAGTAGCGGGAGAAAGAAATGGAATGAGCAGTTCTTC. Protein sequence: CSARPSSGRKKWNEQFF.

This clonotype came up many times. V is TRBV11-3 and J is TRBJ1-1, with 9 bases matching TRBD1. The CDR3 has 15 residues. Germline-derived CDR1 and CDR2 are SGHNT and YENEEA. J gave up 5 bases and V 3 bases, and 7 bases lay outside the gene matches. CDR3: CASSFMTGGNTEAFF. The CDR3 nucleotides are TGTGCCAGCAGCTTCATGACAGGGGGAAATACTGAAGCTTTCTTT.

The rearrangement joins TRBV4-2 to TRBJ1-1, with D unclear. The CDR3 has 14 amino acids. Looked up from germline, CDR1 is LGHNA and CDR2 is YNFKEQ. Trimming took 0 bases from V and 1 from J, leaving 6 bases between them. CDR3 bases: TGTGCCAGCAGCCAAGATAACGGGAACACTGAAGCTTTCTTT. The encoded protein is CASSQDNGNTEAFF.